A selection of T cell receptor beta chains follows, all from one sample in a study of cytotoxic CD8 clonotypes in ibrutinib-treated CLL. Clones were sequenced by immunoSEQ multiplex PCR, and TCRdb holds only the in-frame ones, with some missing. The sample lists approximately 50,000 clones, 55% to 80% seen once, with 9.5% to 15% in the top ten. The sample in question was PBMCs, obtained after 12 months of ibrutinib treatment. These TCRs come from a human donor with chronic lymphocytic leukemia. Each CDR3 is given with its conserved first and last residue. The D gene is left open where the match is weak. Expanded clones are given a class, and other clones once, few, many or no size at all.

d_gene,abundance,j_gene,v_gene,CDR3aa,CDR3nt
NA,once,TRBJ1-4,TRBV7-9,CASIKYRASTNEKLFF,TGTGCCAGCATCAAATACAGGGCTTCAACTAATGAAAAACTGTTTTTT
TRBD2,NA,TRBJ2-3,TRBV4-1,CASSQGLAGGREQYF,TGCGCCAGCAGCCAGGGACTAGCGGGGGGACGAGAGCAGTATTTT
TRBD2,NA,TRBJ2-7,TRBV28,CASRSPGLASPYEQYF,TGTGCCAGCAGAAGCCCGGGACTAGCGAGTCCCTACGAGCAGTACTTC
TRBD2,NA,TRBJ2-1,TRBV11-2,CASSNGLAGDNQFF,TGTGCCAGCAGCAACGGACTAGCGGGGGACAACCAGTTCTTC
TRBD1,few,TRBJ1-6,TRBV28,CASSPGTASSYNSPLHF,TGTGCCAGCAGTCCGGGGACAGCAAGCTCCTATAATTCACCCCTCCACTTT
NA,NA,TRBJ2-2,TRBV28,CASSLLGATGELFF,TGTGCCAGCAGTTTACTAGGGGCGACCGGGGAGCTGTTTTTT
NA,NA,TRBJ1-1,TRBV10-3,CAISLYPGEDTEAFF,TGTGCCATCAGCCTATACCCAGGGGAGGACACTGAAGCTTTCTTT
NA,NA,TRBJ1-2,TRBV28,CASSSDYGYTF,TGTGCCAGCAGCTCGGACTATGGCTACACCTTC
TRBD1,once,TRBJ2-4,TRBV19,CASRALGQEQNIQYF,TGTGCCAGTAGAGCCCTGGGACAGGAGCAAAACATTCAGTACTTC
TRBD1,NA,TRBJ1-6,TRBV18,CASSPLGTVKDSPLHF,TGTGCCAGCTCCCCGCTTGGGACAGTCAAGGATTCACCCCTCCACTTT
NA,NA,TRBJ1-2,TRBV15,CATSREPYGYTF,TGTGCCACCAGCAGAGAACCTTATGGCTACACCTTC
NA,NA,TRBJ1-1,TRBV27,CASSLRGGNTEAFF,TGTGCCAGCAGTTTAAGGGGGGGGAACACTGAAGCTTTCTTT
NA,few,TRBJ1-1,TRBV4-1,CASSHSAVQGAFF,TGCGCCAGCAGCCATTCCGCAGTCCAAGGAGCTTTCTTT
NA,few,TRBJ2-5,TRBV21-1,CASSKRGGLETQYF,TGTGCCAGCAGTAAGCGGGGGGGCCTGGAGACCCAGTACTTC
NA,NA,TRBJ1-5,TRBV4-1,CASSRTQGFNQPQHF,TGCGCCAGCAGCCGAACACAGGGTTTCAATCAGCCCCAGCATTTT
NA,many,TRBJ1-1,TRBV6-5,CASSYSKGLNTEAFF,TGTGCCAGCAGTTACTCGAAGGGGTTGAACACTGAAGCTTTCTTT
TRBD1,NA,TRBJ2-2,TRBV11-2,CASSFPTGGYIGELFF,TGTGCCAGCAGCTTCCCGACAGGGGGTTATATCGGGGAGCTGTTTTTT
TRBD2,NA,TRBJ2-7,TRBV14,CASSQAQRGPTREQYF,TGTGCCAGCAGCCAAGCGCAGCGGGGGCCCACTAGGGAGCAGTACTTC
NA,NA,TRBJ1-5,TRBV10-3,CAIGDTNQPQHF,TGTGCCATCGGGGACACCAATCAGCCCCAGCATTTT
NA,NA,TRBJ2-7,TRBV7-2,CASSLDGQVAYEQYF,TGTGCCAGCAGCTTAGATGGCCAGGTCGCCTACGAGCAGTACTTC
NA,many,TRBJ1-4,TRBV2,CASRFQPHNEKLFF,TGTGCCAGCAGATTCCAGCCCCATAATGAAAAACTGTTTTTT
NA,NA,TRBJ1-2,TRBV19,CASSIRDIAYGYTF,TGTGCCAGTAGTATTAGGGACATAGCCTATGGCTACACCTTC
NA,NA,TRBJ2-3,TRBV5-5,CASSLSVASHTQYF,TGTGCCAGCAGCTTGTCGGTAGCTAGCCATACGCAGTATTTT
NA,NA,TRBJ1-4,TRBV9,CASSAMADNEKLFF,TGTGCCAGCAGCGCCATGGCGGATAATGAAAAACTGTTTTTT
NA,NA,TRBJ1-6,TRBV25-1,CASIGAGAFEPLHF,TGTGCCAGCATCGGGGCAGGGGCTTTTGAGCCCCTCCACTTT
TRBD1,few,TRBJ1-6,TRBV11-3,CASSSGQADGSPLHF,TGTGCCAGCAGCTCAGGACAGGCAGACGGTTCACCCCTCCACTTT
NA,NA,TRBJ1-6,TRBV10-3,CAISESAENSPLHF,TGTGCCATCAGTGAGTCGGCGGAGAATTCACCCCTCCACTTT
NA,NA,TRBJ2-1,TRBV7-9,CASSPLGGVYQEQFF,TGTGCCAGCAGCCCACTCGGGGGCGTCTATCAAGAGCAGTTCTTC
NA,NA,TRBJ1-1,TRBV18,CASSPSGSRNTEAFF,TGTGCCAGCTCACCCTCCGGGTCGAGGAACACTGAAGCTTTCTTT
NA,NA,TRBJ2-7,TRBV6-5,CASSYHLGNEQYF,TGTGCCAGCAGTTACCACTTGGGTAACGAGCAGTACTTC
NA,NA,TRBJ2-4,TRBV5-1,CASSSRMGAKNIQYF,TGCGCCAGCAGCTCCCGGATGGGAGCCAAAAACATTCAGTACTTC
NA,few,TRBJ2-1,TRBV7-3,CASSQKSGSLGNEQFF,TGTGCCAGCAGCCAAAAATCGGGGTCCCTCGGCAATGAGCAGTTCTTC
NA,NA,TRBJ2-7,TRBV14,CASSNYKDYEQYF,TGTGCCAGCAGCAACTACAAGGACTACGAGCAGTACTTC